Listed below are T cell receptor beta chains from one sample, sequenced in a study of shared clonotypes between healthy human individuals. Using immunoSEQ multiplex PCR, the repertoire was profiled, and TCRdb retains in-frame clones only, with some absent. The sample includes about 730,000 clones, roughly two thirds of them seen just once. The sequencing sample was made of memory CD4+ T cells sorted from blood. Receptors originate from a woman in her 30s in good health. Both conserved end residues are part of each CDR3. D genes are given only for firm matches. Clone size is given for some rows only: seen once, a few or many times, or a class if the clone is expanded.

D gene,clone size,J gene,V gene,CDR3 DNA,CDR3 protein
TRBD1,many,TRBJ2-5,TRBV9,TGTGCCAGCAGCGTCCAAACAGGGGGCTGGGAGACCCAGTACTTC,CASSVQTGGWETQYF
TRBD2,.,TRBJ2-1,TRBV30,TGTGCCTGGAAGGAAAGGCTAGCGGGAGTTCATGAGCAGTTCTTC,CAWKERLAGVHEQFF
TRBD2,.,TRBJ2-3,TRBV6-1,TGTGCCAGCAGTGGAGGACTAGCGGGACTGGGGGGGACAGATACGCAGTATTTT,CASSGGLAGLGGTDTQYF
.,few,TRBJ1-4,TRBV19,TGTGCCAGTAGTATGGAAAGGGGTCGAACTAATGAAAAACTGTTTTTT,CASSMERGRTNEKLFF
TRBD1,.,TRBJ2-7,TRBV5-1,TGCGCCAGCAGCCTAACAGGGGCCTACGAGCAGTACTTC,CASSLTGAYEQYF
.,.,TRBJ2-1,TRBV19,TGTGCCAGTAGTACCCCTGGCGTTTACTCCTACAATGAGCAGTTCTTC,CASSTPGVYSYNEQFF
.,.,TRBJ1-1,TRBV28,TGTGCCAGCAGTACCCCGACAGTGCGCGCTGAAGCTTTCTTT,CASSTPTVRAEAFF
TRBD1,.,TRBJ2-2,TRBV7-9,TGTGCCAGCAGCTCTCCGACAGGGACAACCACCGGGGAGCTGTTTTTT,CASSSPTGTTTGELFF
TRBD1,.,TRBJ2-1,TRBV13,TGTGCCAGCAGAAGGGACAGCAATGAGCAGTTCTTC,CASRRDSNEQFF
.,.,TRBJ1-4,TRBV5-1,TGCGCCAGCAGCTCCGGACGGAGTGCAACTAATGAAAAACTGTTTTTT,CASSSGRSATNEKLFF
.,few,TRBJ2-1,TRBV20-1,TGCAGTGCTAGACCCTCTCCGGAGCAGTTCTTC,CSARPSPEQFF
.,.,TRBJ2-1,TRBV7-8,TGTGCCAGCAGCTTAGGGGGGAGTGGTGAGTACAATGAGCAGTTCTTC,CASSLGGSGEYNEQFF
TRBD1,.,TRBJ1-5,TRBV6-5,TGTGCCAGCAAGACGACAGGGGGCGGCAATCAGCCCCAGCATTTT,CASKTTGGGNQPQHF
TRBD2,.,TRBJ2-1,TRBV6-4,TGTGCCAGCAGTGTGGGGACTAGGGGGACGGGTGAGCAGTTCTTC,CASSVGTRGTGEQFF
.,once,TRBJ2-2,TRBV19,TGTGCCAGTAACCCGACAGCGAACACCGGGGAGCTGTTTTTT,CASNPTANTGELFF
.,.,TRBJ1-1,TRBV7-9,TGTGCCAGCAGCTCGACCGGGACAATGAACACTGAAGCTTTCTTT,CASSSTGTMNTEAFF
.,.,TRBJ2-7,TRBV11-2,TGTGCCAGCAGCTTAGGGATCCTTTTTAGCTCCTACGAGCAGTACTTC,CASSLGILFSSYEQYF
.,.,TRBJ2-1,TRBV4-2,TGTGCCAGCAGCCAAGATCTCGGCGGGCTCCTCGAGCAGTTCTTC,CASSQDLGGLLEQFF
.,.,TRBJ2-7,TRBV6-1,TGTGCCAGCAGTGAAGCGACGGTTGGACCGGGACACGAGCAGTACTTC,CASSEATVGPGHEQYF
TRBD2,.,TRBJ2-1,TRBV9,TGTGCCAGCAGCGTAGCCACTAGCGGGAACGGTGAGCAGTTCTTC,CASSVATSGNGEQFF
.,few,TRBJ2-1,TRBV2,TGTGCCAGCAGTGTGAGGGGTCCGCGGAATGAGCAGTTCTTC,CASSVRGPRNEQFF
TRBD2,.,TRBJ2-1,TRBV19,TGTGCCAGTAGTGGGACTAGCGGGACCTCCTACAATGAGCAGTTCTTC,CASSGTSGTSYNEQFF
.,.,TRBJ2-3,TRBV15,TGTGCCACCAGCAGAGATAGTGCGCCGGAGGGTCGGGATACGCAGTATTTT,CATSRDSAPEGRDTQYF
TRBD1,few,TRBJ1-5,TRBV28,TGTGCCAGCAGTCGGGACAGGGGAATAGTAAGTCGCAATCAGCCCCAGCATTTT,CASSRDRGIVSRNQPQHF
.,.,TRBJ2-7,TRBV7-2,TGTGCCAGCAGTCCAGGAAGTGAGGGGGGTCGCGAGCAGTACTTC,CASSPGSEGGREQYF
.,once,TRBJ1-2,TRBV10-2,TGCGCCAGCAGAGCCGGGGATACGGGGGGCTATGGCTACACCTTC,CASRAGDTGGYGYTF
TRBD1,.,TRBJ2-7,TRBV6-6,TGTGCCAGCAGCACGGGACAGTACTACGAGCAGTACTTC,CASSTGQYYEQYF
TRBD2,.,TRBJ2-5,TRBV29-1,TGCAGCGACGTCGTGGGAGCGGGGGAGACCCAGTACTTC,CSDVVGAGETQYF
.,.,TRBJ2-7,TRBV6-5,TGTGCCAGCACGCCGGGAACCTTCCACGAGCAGTACTTC,CASTPGTFHEQYF
.,many,TRBJ1-1,TRBV7-9,TGTGCCAGCAGCCGACTATTGAACACTGAAGCTTTCTTT,CASSRLLNTEAFF
TRBD2,.,TRBJ2-7,TRBV4-1,TGCGCCAGCAGCCCCGGGACTAGCGGCCGTTACTACGAGCAGTACTTC,CASSPGTSGRYYEQYF
.,.,TRBJ1-4,TRBV7-2,TGTGCCAGCAGCCCCTTAGGGAGGTCGGACGAAAAACTGTTTTTT,CASSPLGRSDEKLFF
.,few,TRBJ1-1,TRBV30,TGTGCCTGGAGTGTAGAGGTGGCTGGGCCCCTGGCTTTCTTT,CAWSVEVAGPLAFF